This T cell receptor (beta chain) appears in the sequencing data of a study of cytomegalovirus exposure and HLA in healthy donors. On this clone itself: Its specificity is not known.

General observations from the study: Presence/absence comparisons presumed near-even sequencing depth among donors.

The PCR made use of 60 Vbeta and 13 Jbeta primers. Sequencing used immunoSEQ multiplex PCR; TCRdb keeps in-frame clones, though not all of them. Among about 130,000 clones listed, 8.5% were seen once. Healthy people donating bone marrow made up the donors. Sequences were obtained from PBMCs. This clonotype was obtained from a man aged 35-49 years in good health and CMV-seronegative.

The CDR3 sequence: CATISGGDNEQFF. DNA of the CDR3: TGTGCCACCATTTCTGGGGGGGACAATGAGCAGTTCTTC. V gene TRBV28 combines with J gene TRBJ2-1; 7 positions match TRBD2. Germline V gene data show CDR1 as MDHEN and CDR2 as SYDVKM. The CDR3 loop spans 13 amino acids. V dropped 10 bases and J dropped 5; count of bases not matched to a gene: 8.